The 20 T cell receptor beta chains below come from one sample, sequenced in a study of cytomegalovirus exposure and HLA in healthy donors. It was with 60 Vbeta and 13 Jbeta primers that the PCR ran. The table came from immunoSEQ multiplex PCR; TCRdb's copy has only in-frame clones and leaves some out. The sample records under 150,000 clones, 74% being singletons. Sequenced input: PBMCs. These receptors were taken from a woman aged 35 to 49 in good health and CMV-seropositive.

V gene TRBV5-1 combines with J gene TRBJ1-1; possible D gene TRBD1, 6 bases. Germline CDR1 SGHRS, CDR2 YFSETQ. The CDR3 runs 16 residues. The V gene lost 3 bases and the J gene lost 1 base, with 16 bases spanning the gap. DNA of the CDR3: TGCGCCAGCAGCTCTGAAGGGGGAGGGACGAACACTGAAGCTTTCTTT. Translation: CASSSEGGGTNTEAFF.

The genes are TRBV21-1 and TRBJ2-7; the D call of TRBD1 is as the table states it, not checked on the DNA. TRBV21-1 is reported as a pseudogene. The CDR3 totals 15 residues. This chain's CDR3 is CASSKGNQGAYEQYF. The CDR3, as DNA: TGTGCCAGCAGCAAAGGGAATCAGGGGGCGTACGAGCAGTACTTC.

The chain combines TRBV7-8 with TRBJ1-2, with TRBD1 matching over 8 bases. Trimming at V came to 5 bases and at J to 9 bases, leaving 8 bases not matched to a gene. CDR1 is SGHVS, CDR2 FQNEAQ, per germline. The CDR3 has 13 amino acids. DNA of the CDR3: TGTGCCAGCAGCAAAGGGGACAGGCCCCGCTACACCTTC. Its protein product is CASSKGDRPRYTF.

This clone was found once. J is TRBJ1-2 and V is TRBV4-2; 7 bases fit TRBD1. Germline V gives CDR1 LGHNA, CDR2 YNFKEQ. This CDR3 comprises 16 residues. The ends lost 2 bases at V and 2 bases at J; junction bases unmatched: 8. The CDR3 sequence: CASSQYGGGYNYGYTF. The DNA for the CDR3 is TGTGCCAGCAGCCAATATGGAGGGGGCTACAACTATGGCTACACCTTC.

V gene TRBV14 combines with J gene TRBJ1-2, with D possibly matching TRBD1 (5 bases). Deletions cut 1 base from V and 2 bases from J, with 14 bases between. Germline V gene lookup returns CDR1 SGHDN and CDR2 FVKESK. The CDR3 length is 16 residues. CDR3 sequence reads: CASSQVEGWGNYGYTF. DNA for the CDR3: TGTGCCAGCAGCCAAGTGGAGGGGTGGGGGAACTATGGCTACACCTTC.

The chain links TRBV6-6 to TRBJ1-3; D unresolved. Per the germline V gene, CDR1 is MNHNY and CDR2 is SVGAGI (reference sequence). The CDR3 has 13 residues. Trimming took 10 bases from V and 3 from J, leaving 13 bases between them. This chain's CDR3 is CATDEGYGNTIYF. For the CDR3, the DNA is TGTGCCACCGATGAGGGTTATGGAAACACCATATATTTT.

V usage is TRBV5-4 and J usage is TRBJ2-5, with D perhaps matching TRBD1 (6 bases). V was trimmed by 3 bases and J by 2 bases, leaving 8 bases between them. The CDR3 contains 13 residues. In germline, CDR1 is SGHNT, CDR2 YYREEE (reference sequence). The CDR3 region is CASSYGQQETQYF. CDR3 nucleotide sequence: TGTGCCAGCAGCTATGGACAGCAAGAGACCCAGTACTTC.

The chain has TRBV19 and TRBJ1-2; TRBD1 aligns across 11 bases. Germline loops: CDR1 LNHDA, CDR2 SQIVND (reference sequence). This CDR3 contains 16 residues. J was trimmed by 5 bases and V by 4 bases; bases with no gene match: 9. Written as DNA, the CDR3 is TGTGCCAGTAGTAGGACCGGGACAGGGGGGGGGTATGGCTACACCTTC. It yields the protein CASSRTGTGGGYGYTF.

V gene TRBV13 combines with J gene TRBJ2-1, with D perhaps matching TRBD1 (5 bases). From germline, CDR1 is PRHDT and CDR2 FYEKMQ (reference sequence). The ends were cut back, 5 bases at V and 3 bases at J, with 14 bases in the middle. The CDR3 spans 15 residues. The CDR3 protein is CASSPQGTHYNEQFF. As DNA, the CDR3 is TGTGCCAGCAGCCCCCAGGGCACCCACTACAATGAGCAGTTCTTC.

The V and J genes are TRBV7-3 and TRBJ1-6; 8 nucleotides agree with TRBD1. Germline V CDR1 and CDR2: SGHTA, FQGTGA. CDR3 size: 14 residues. The ends lost 2 bases at V and 8 bases at J; junction bases unmatched: 2. The CDR3 region has the DNA TGTGCCAGCAGCTTATTACAGGGGGATTCACCCCTCCACTTT. It codes for CASSLLQGDSPLHF.

The chain recombines TRBV9 with TRBJ2-1; 7 bases are a match to TRBD1. This CDR3 is built from 17 residues. Germline-derived CDR1 and CDR2 are SGDLS and YYNGEE. Trimming at V came to 4 bases and at J to 0 bases, leaving 10 bases not matched to a gene. The CDR3 loop reads CASSPTGKDSSYNEQFF. The CDR3 DNA follows: TGTGCCAGCAGCCCGACAGGGAAAGATTCCTCCTACAATGAGCAGTTCTTC.

This clone came up a few times. The rearrangement joins TRBV6-6 to TRBJ1-5; TRBD1 aligns across 9 bases. J was trimmed by 2 bases and V by 7 bases; bases with no gene match: 3. Per germline, CDR1 MNHNY and CDR2 SVGAGI (reference sequence). The CDR3 spans 14 residues. In DNA form, the CDR3 reads TGTGCCAGCAAGGGACAGGGCGGCAATCAGCCCCAGCATTTT. Its protein is CASKGQGGNQPQHF.

The chain has TRBV7-9 and TRBJ1-1; D is unclear. Trimming pared 1 base from V and 8 bases from J, leaving 11 bases between. The CDR3 contains 13 residues. Germline V gene lookup returns CDR1 SEHNR and CDR2 FQNEAQ (reference sequence). CDR3 residues: CASSLESGVEAFF. CDR3 coding DNA: TGTGCCAGCAGCTTAGAGTCAGGCGTCGAAGCTTTCTTT.

The chain carries TRBV25-1 and TRBJ2-3; no clear D. The V end was cut by 2 bases, the J end by 1 base, with 10 bases between. Germline V lookup: CDR1 MGHDK, CDR2 SYGVNS. This CDR3 is built from 15 residues. Written as DNA, the CDR3 is TGTGCCAGCAGTGAAGACTTTTCGGGCACAGATACGCAGTATTTT. It specifies CASSEDFSGTDTQYF.

This clone came up a few times. J is TRBJ1-1 and V is TRBV5-1; the match to TRBD1 covers 9 bases. The V and J ends lost 3 bases and 9 bases, in that order; junction bases with no gene match: 6. Germline-derived CDR1 and CDR2 are SGHRS and YFSETQ. The CDR3 has 13 amino acids. Here the CDR3 reads CASSSGGTGKAFF. DNA for the CDR3: TGCGCCAGCAGCTCCGGCGGGACAGGGAAAGCTTTCTTT.

This chain joins TRBV4-2 and TRBJ2-3; TRBD2 aligns across 13 bases. CDR3 length: 17 amino acids. Germline CDR1 is LGHNA and CDR2 is YNFKEQ. The V gene end was trimmed by 2 bases and the J gene end by 4 bases; junction bases not matched to a gene: 6. The CDR3 reads CASSQQLAGGLSDTQYF. The DNA of the CDR3 is TGTGCCAGCAGCCAACAACTAGCGGGGGGGCTCTCAGATACGCAGTATTTT.

As for this clone: The junction departs from the called germline gene at one end, perhaps through a read error. The CDR3: CASAPRGQGALEQYF. CDR3 nucleotides: TGTGCCAGCGCACCACGGGGACAGGGGGCCCTCGAGCAGTACTTC. The chain combines TRBV18 with TRBJ2-7; 12 bases map to TRBD1. From germline, CDR1 is KGHSH and CDR2 LQKENI. The CDR3 totals 15 residues.

The chain has TRBV4-3 and TRBJ2-3; a weak D match, TRBD2 (6 bases). The CDR3 sequence is 17 residues long. Trimming took off 0 bases at V and 0 bases at J, with 13 bases between the two ends. Germline V gene lookup returns CDR1 LGHNA and CDR2 YSLEER. The CDR3 sequence: CASSQDPAGTSTDTQYF. The CDR3 DNA follows: TGCGCCAGCAGCCAAGATCCGGCGGGGACCAGCACAGATACGCAGTATTTT.

This clone was seen more than once but under ten times. This rearrangement joins TRBV5-4 to TRBJ1-1; weak D call: TRBD1 (5 bases). Trimming cost V 4 bases and J 3 bases, with 10 bases left between them. The germline V gene encodes CDR1 SGHNT and CDR2 YYREEE (reference sequence). The CDR3 is made up of 13 amino acids. For the CDR3, the DNA is TGTGCCAGCAGCCCCCAGGGATACACTGAAGCTTTCTTT. Translating gives CASSPQGYTEAFF.

The V gene is TRBV5-4, the J gene TRBJ2-5; the D gene is possibly TRBD2 (6 bases). V dropped 0 bases and J dropped 4 bases, with 10 bases sitting between them. Germline CDR1 reads SGHNT; CDR2 reads YYREEE (reference sequence). The length of the CDR3 is 14 residues. The CDR3 DNA sequence: TGTGCCAGCAGCTTGGGGCGGGGCTTAGAGACCCAGTACTTC. As protein: CASSLGRGLETQYF.